The 5 T cell receptor beta chains presented below share a single source sample, sequenced in a study of T cell responses to AZD1222 COVID-19 vaccine (dated by TCRdb to the early 2020s). The time point label on this specimen signifies: baseline before first vaccination. The library relied on the immunoSEQ multiplex PCR assay. The clones in this table, taken by TCRdb from immuneACCESS, are in-frame only. Not every clone is retained; where verified, under half of the shortfall comes from an unresolved V gene, and the cause of the rest is unknown. Within this sample are 75,000 to 95,000 clones, with roughly 90% of them counted one time only. The ten top clones hold about a tenth of the sample. The sequences come from peripheral blood, collected on day 0 of AZD1222 vaccination. The receptors derive from an adult in good health.

The gene calls are TRBV6-6 and TRBJ1-3; D unclear. The CDR3 runs to 12 residues. Trimming left V 4 bases short and J 4 bases short, with 5 bases between. Germline V gene lookup returns CDR1 MNHNY and CDR2 SVGAGI (reference sequence). The CDR3 protein is CASSSQGNTIYF. CDR3 DNA: TGTGCCAGCAGTTCACAGGGAAACACCATATATTTT.

The chain uses TRBV3-1 (or the pseudogene TRBV3-2) and TRBJ1-1; D call uncertain. The CDR3 is 12 residues long. Trimming took 1 base from V and 4 from J, leaving 4 bases between them. Germline lookup yields CDR1 LGHDT and CDR2 YNNKEL (reference sequence). The CDR3 nucleotides read TGTGCCAGCAGCCAAGGGTCCACTGAAGCTTTCTTT. This gives the protein CASSQGSTEAFF.

This chain links TRBV28 with TRBJ2-7, with D tentatively TRBD1 (6 bases). The CDR3 totals 16 residues. CDR1 is MDHEN and CDR2 is SYDVKM in the germline V gene. V dropped 5 bases and J dropped 1 base, with 18 bases sitting between them. The CDR3 here is CASSPKGRRGSYEQYF. CDR3 DNA: TGTGCCAGCAGTCCGAAAGGACGCAGGGGATCCTACGAGCAGTACTTC.

In DNA form, the CDR3 reads TGCAGCGTAGTCAAAATGGGATCTGGGGAGCTGTTTTTT. Encoded protein: CSVVKMGSGELFF. V is TRBV29-1 and J is TRBJ2-2; unclear D gene. Germline lookup yields CDR1 SQVTM and CDR2 ANQGSEA. V was shortened by 6 bases and J by 8 bases, with 16 bases between the two germline ends. This CDR3 region has 13 residues.

This clone is a singleton in its sample. Other DNA sequences in this specimen translate into the identical CDR3. This CDR3 reads CSARQETQYF. The DNA for the CDR3 is TGCAGTGCTAGACAGGAGACCCAGTACTTC. The chain joins TRBV20-1 to TRBJ2-5; the D is unclear. Germline V gene data show CDR1 as DFQATT and CDR2 as SNEGSKA (reference sequence). The V end lost 2 bases, the J end lost 5 bases, and 3 bases lay between the germline ends. The CDR3 is 10 residues long.